The 32 T cell receptor beta chains reported below all come from one sample, sequenced in a study of cytotoxic CD8 clonotypes in ibrutinib-treated CLL. Some clones are missing from TCRdb's copy, which holds only in-frame ones; the method was immunoSEQ multiplex PCR. The data contain some 130,000 clones, approximately 85% of them singletons. Sample: PBMCs, taken after 24 months of ibrutinib treatment. These receptors originate from a human donor with chronic lymphocytic leukemia.

The CDR3 loop is CASSQQHHRTDTQYF. The CDR3 DNA sequence: TGCGCCAGCAGCCAACAGCACCATCGCACAGATACGCAGTATTTT. The V call is TRBV4-3, the J call TRBJ2-3; D remains ambiguous. Germline CDR1 reads LGHNA; CDR2 reads YSLEER. Trimming left V 2 bases short and J 1 base short, with 10 bases between. The CDR3 runs 15 residues.

The chain is built from TRBV10-3 and TRBJ1-6; D is possibly TRBD1 (5 bases). This CDR3 comprises 13 residues. Germline V gene lookup returns CDR1 ENHRY and CDR2 SYGVKD. Deletions cut 6 bases from V and 8 bases from J, with 11 bases between. This chain's CDR3 is CAIRHTGDSPLHF. CDR3 DNA: TGTGCCATCAGACATACAGGAGATTCACCCCTCCACTTT.

The J gene is TRBJ2-1, the V gene TRBV30; no firm D call. The CDR3 loop spans 15 amino acids. Germline CDR1 reads GTSNPN; CDR2 reads SVGIG (reference sequence). Trimming cost V 0 bases and J 4 bases, with 13 bases left between them. The CDR3 is CAWSVPWQEYNEQFF. CDR3 sequence (DNA): TGTGCCTGGAGTGTACCATGGCAGGAATACAATGAGCAGTTCTTC.

V usage is TRBV9 and J usage is TRBJ2-7, with D perhaps TRBD2 (6 bases). V dropped 7 bases and J dropped 6 bases, with 20 bases sitting between them. Germline CDR1 and CDR2: SGDLS and YYNGEE. CDR3 length: 14 amino acids. Written as DNA, the CDR3 is TGTGCCAGCGAAAGACGGGAGCTGGCCATCGAGCAGTACTTC. Residues: CASERRELAIEQYF.

This chain joins TRBV6-1 and TRBJ2-5; D is possibly TRBD1 or TRBD2 (5 bases each). CDR1 MNHNS and CDR2 SASEGT come from the germline V gene. Trimming stripped 2 bases from V and 5 bases from J, with 9 bases between. CDR3 length equals 13 residues. CDR3 sequence reads: CASSEWGPETQYF. The CDR3 DNA is TGTGCCAGCAGTGAATGGGGACCGGAGACCCAGTACTTC.

V gene TRBV10-3 combines with J gene TRBJ2-6; unclear D gene. Germline CDR1 reads ENHRY; CDR2 reads SYGVKD. The CDR3 consists of 16 residues. Trimming removed 4 bases from V and 2 bases from J, with 12 bases in between. CDR3 region: CAISGGQNAGANVLTF. CDR3 sequence (DNA): TGTGCCATCAGTGGGGGTCAGAATGCTGGGGCCAACGTCCTGACTTTC.

This clone was counted ten times or more. The chain is built from TRBV19 and TRBJ1-1; D not certain. Trimming left V 0 bases short and J 5 bases short, with 10 bases between. Germline V gives CDR1 LNHDA, CDR2 SQIVND (reference sequence). The CDR3 is 14 residues long. CDR3 coding DNA: TGTGCCAGTAGTATAGACCCCGCGGGAACTGAAGCTTTCTTT. Its protein is CASSIDPAGTEAFF.

The V gene is TRBV4-3, the J gene TRBJ1-2, with D possibly matching TRBD1 (5 bases). The germline V and J ends were trimmed by 4 bases and 4 bases, with 19 bases remaining between them. Germline loops: CDR1 LGHNA, CDR2 YSLEER. This CDR3 is 16 amino acids long. The CDR3 DNA is TGCGCCAGCAGCCCCGGGACTCTCCTGGTTAGCTATGGCTACACCTTC. Residues: CASSPGTLLVSYGYTF.

The rearrangement joins TRBV2 to TRBJ2-3, with D possibly being TRBD2 (6 bases). V lost 0 bases, J lost 0 bases, and 10 bases lay in between. The germline gives CDR1 SNHLY, CDR2 FYNNEI. This CDR3 is built from 16 residues. The CDR3 loop reads CASSEARRGSTDTQYF. The CDR3 DNA is TGTGCCAGCAGTGAAGCGCGGCGGGGAAGCACAGATACGCAGTATTTT.

This chain connects TRBV10-2 to TRBJ2-2; D assignment may be TRBD1 or TRBD2 (5 bases each). This CDR3 region has 14 residues. V dropped 6 bases and J dropped 2 bases, with 10 bases sitting between them. The germline V gene has CDR1 WSHSY and CDR2 SAAADI. CDR3 DNA sequence: TGCGCCAGCAGATCGGGACCAAACACCGGGGAGCTGTTTTTT. Residues: CASRSGPNTGELFF.

The chain employs TRBV30 and TRBJ1-5; D might be TRBD1 (6 bases). The germline V and J ends were trimmed by 3 bases and 1 base, with 13 bases remaining between them. The CDR3 consists of 15 residues. The germline CDR1 and CDR2 sequences are GTSNPN and SVGIG (reference sequence). Here the CDR3 reads CAWRQGSYSNQPQHF. The CDR3 DNA is TGTGCCTGGAGACAGGGCTCCTACAGCAATCAGCCCCAGCATTTT.

The chain combines TRBV27 with TRBJ2-7; 11 bases are shared with TRBD2. In germline, CDR1 is MNHEY, CDR2 SMNVEV (reference sequence). V was clipped by 4 bases and J by 9 bases; unmatched bases: 17. The CDR3 covers 17 residues. CDR3 region: CASSSSTGLAGSRGQYF. DNA of the CDR3: TGTGCCAGCAGTTCATCTACCGGACTAGCGGGTTCACGCGGGCAGTACTTC.

This chain uses TRBV21-1 with TRBJ2-5; TRBD2 was called by the table and not checked on the DNA. TRBV21-1 is noted as a pseudogene. The CDR3 runs to 17 residues. CDR3 region: CATKLGASGKKQETQYF. CDR3 sequence (DNA): TGTGCCACCAAATTGGGGGCTAGCGGAAAAAAACAAGAGACCCAGTACTTC.

This chain connects TRBV11-2 to TRBJ1-2; no definite D call. Germline CDR1 SGHAT, CDR2 FQNNGV. Trimming cost V 0 bases and J 2 bases, with 7 bases left between them. The CDR3 spans 14 residues. CDR3: CASSLDMPNYGYTF. The CDR3 DNA follows: TGTGCCAGCAGCTTAGATATGCCGAACTATGGCTACACCTTC. The full variable domain, with the rest looked up from reference TRBV11-2 and TRBJ1-2, is EAGVAQSPRYKIIEKRQSVAFWCNPISGHATLYWYQQILGQGPKLLIQFQNNGVVDDSQLPKDRFSAERLKGVDSTLKIQPAKLEDSAVYLCASSLDMPNYGYTFGSGTRLTVV.

The rearrangement links TRBV9 to TRBJ1-3, with 7 bases fitting TRBD1. The CDR3 totals 16 residues. Trimming cost V 3 bases and J 4 bases; bases outside gene matches: 10. Per germline, CDR1 SGDLS and CDR2 YYNGEE. The CDR3, as DNA: TGTGCCAGCAGCGCAAGCACGGGACAGCTAGGAAACACCATATATTTT. It specifies CASSASTGQLGNTIYF.

The chain employs TRBV5-6 and TRBJ1-2; 7 bases match TRBD1. The CDR3 sequence is 16 residues long. V gave up 2 bases and J gave up 4 bases; unmatched junction bases: 11. Germline V gives CDR1 SGHDT, CDR2 YYEEEE. DNA of the CDR3: TGTGCCAGCAGCTTTAACAGGGGCCTCAACCTCTATGGCTACACCTTC. Translated, it gives CASSFNRGLNLYGYTF.

The rearrangement uses TRBV29-1 and TRBJ2-7; 10 bases map to TRBD2. The V segment lost 3 bases and the J segment 7 bases; nucleotides outside the gene matches: 15. The length of the CDR3 is 16 residues. CDR1 is SQVTM and CDR2 is ANQGSEA in the germline V gene. CDR3 residues: CSVEGLAGAPRREQYF. DNA for the CDR3: TGCAGCGTTGAGGGCCTAGCGGGAGCCCCCCGGCGGGAGCAGTACTTC.

V is TRBV7-9 and J is TRBJ1-2; 8 bases fit TRBD1. The ends lost 3 bases at V and 7 bases at J; junction bases unmatched: 4. The CDR3 is 13 residues long. Germline CDR1 reads SEHNR; CDR2 reads FQNEAQ (reference sequence). CDR3 bases: TGTGCCAGCAGCTTTGACAGGGGTGGTGGCTACACCTTC. Protein product: CASSFDRGGGYTF. The complete variable domain, with remaining parts taken from reference TRBV7-9 and TRBJ1-2, reads DTGVSQNPRHKITKRGQNVTFRCDPISEHNRLYWYRQTLGQGPEFLTYFQNEAQLEKSRLLSDRFSAERPKGSFSTLEIQRTEQGDSAMYLCASSFDRGGGYTFGSGTRLTVV.

This chain joins TRBV28 and TRBJ2-1, with 10 bases fitting TRBD2. This CDR3 contains 15 residues. Germline CDR1 reads MDHEN; CDR2 reads SYDVKM. V lost 3 bases, J lost 6 bases, and 5 bases stayed unmatched. In DNA, the CDR3 is TGTGCCAGCAGTTTCCTAGCGGGAGCGTCCAATGAGCAGTTCTTC. Translation gives CASSFLAGASNEQFF.

The chain joins TRBV7-3 to TRBJ2-7; 9 bases align to TRBD2. Germline CDR1 reads SGHTA; CDR2 reads FQGTGA. This CDR3 spans 13 amino acids. The J segment lost 6 bases and the V segment lost 5 bases, leaving 5 bases of the junction unmatched. The CDR3 loop reads CASSTGTSSEQYF. Written as DNA, the CDR3 is TGTGCCAGCAGCACCGGGACTAGCTCCGAGCAGTACTTC.

This clone was seen a few times. This sequence joins TRBV19 and TRBJ1-1, with D hard to call. Germline V CDR1 and CDR2: LNHDA, SQIVND (reference sequence). The germline V and J ends were trimmed by 7 bases and 7 bases, with 16 bases remaining between them. The CDR3 spans 13 residues. CDR3 residues: CASTDPGLLEAFF. CDR3 sequence (DNA): TGTGCCAGTACCGATCCCGGGCTCCTTGAAGCTTTCTTT. The entire variable domain, with the rest obtained from reference TRBV19 and TRBJ1-1, is as follows: DGGITQSPKYLFRKEGQNVTLSCEQNLNHDAMYWYRQDPGQGLRLIYYSQIVNDFQKGDIAEGYSVSREKKESFPLTVTSAQKNPTAFYLCASTDPGLLEAFFGQGTRLTVV.

V and J are TRBV15 and TRBJ2-6; unclear D gene. The CDR3 spans 15 residues. The V and J ends lost 0 bases and 1 base respectively, with 4 bases between them. From germline, CDR1 is LNHNV and CDR2 YYDKDF (reference sequence). The CDR3 DNA follows: TGTGCCACCAGCAGAGACCTTTCTGGGGCCAACGTCCTGACTTTC. Protein sequence: CATSRDLSGANVLTF.

The chain couples TRBV7-2 to TRBJ1-1, with D unclear. The germline V gene has CDR1 SGHTA and CDR2 FQGNSA. The CDR3 spans 15 residues. V lost 5 bases and J 5 bases, leaving 18 bases between the germline ends. The chain's CDR3 is CASSRDNSERTEAFF. Written as DNA, the CDR3 is TGTGCCAGCAGCCGGGATAATTCGGAGAGAACTGAAGCTTTCTTT.

The V gene is TRBV7-6, the J gene TRBJ1-3; weak D call: TRBD1 (5 bases). CDR3 length: 15 amino acids. Trimming shortened V by 6 bases and J by 2 bases, and 14 bases separated the two germline ends. Germline CDR1 reads SGHVS; CDR2 reads FNYEAQ. The CDR3 here is CASRARESTGNTIYF. CDR3 nucleotide sequence: TGTGCCAGCAGGGCCAGGGAAAGTACTGGAAACACCATATATTTT.

The chain uses TRBV6-1 and TRBJ2-7, with TRBD1 identical over 8 bases. Looked up from germline, CDR1 is MNHNS and CDR2 is SASEGT. Unmatched junction bases numbered 8, after V lost 6 bases and J lost 7 bases. The CDR3 extends over 13 amino acids. This CDR3 reads CASRFRTGKEQYF. CDR3 in DNA: TGTGCCAGCAGGTTCCGGACAGGGAAGGAGCAGTACTTC.

This clone was observed a single time. This rearrangement joins TRBV28 to TRBJ1-2, with D possibly being TRBD1 (6 bases). Trimming shortened V by 8 bases and J by 7 bases, and 20 bases separated the two germline ends. CDR3 length: 14 residues. The germline V gene encodes CDR1 MDHEN and CDR2 SYDVKM. The CDR3 is CASSLVAGAFGYTF. The DNA of the CDR3 is TGTGCCAGCTCCTTGGTTGCAGGGGCCTTTGGCTACACCTTC.

The rearrangement joins TRBV5-1 to TRBJ2-1; TRBD2 matches at 13 bases. From germline, CDR1 is SGHRS and CDR2 YFSETQ. The V gene end was trimmed by 4 bases and the J gene end by 7 bases; junction bases not matched to a gene: 11. The CDR3 sequence is 17 residues long. Here the CDR3 DNA reads TGCGCCAGCAGCCCCGGGACTAGCGGGACCCGAGTGAATGAGCAGTTCTTC. Translated: CASSPGTSGTRVNEQFF.

This clone is a singleton in its sample. The rearrangement joins TRBV18 to TRBJ2-3, with 9 bases that match TRBD1. The CDR3 consists of 15 residues. From germline, CDR1 is KGHSH and CDR2 LQKENI. V lost 2 bases, J lost 5 bases, and 5 bases stayed unmatched. DNA for the CDR3: TGTGCCAGCTCACCAAGGGACAGGGCGGGAGATACGCAGTATTTT. Amino acid sequence: CASSPRDRAGDTQYF. Supplemented by reference TRBV18 and TRBJ2-3, the full variable domain reads NAGVMQNPRHLVRRRGQEARLRCSPMKGHSHVYWYRQLPEEGLKFMVYLQKENIIDESGMPKERFSAEFPKEGPSILRIQQVVRGDSAAYFCASSPRDRAGDTQYFGPGTRLTVL.

The gene calls are TRBV7-9 and TRBJ2-1; D may be TRBD2 (5 bases). V was clipped by 2 bases and J by 5 bases, with 19 bases between them. This CDR3 spans 17 amino acids. The germline CDR1 and CDR2 sequences are SEHNR and FQNEAQ (reference sequence). CDR3 sequence (DNA): TGTGCCAGCAGCTTAACGAGAGATGGGAGAACGAACAATGAGCAGTTCTTC. It encodes CASSLTRDGRTNNEQFF.

V usage is TRBV7-2 and J usage is TRBJ2-5, with D unresolved. V gave up 3 bases and J gave up 0 bases, with 11 bases separating them. The germline V gene encodes CDR1 SGHTA and CDR2 FQGNSA. The CDR3 length is 15 residues. Here the CDR3 reads CASSFSIEYQETQYF. Here the CDR3 DNA reads TGTGCCAGCAGCTTTAGCATAGAGTACCAAGAGACCCAGTACTTC.

The CDR3: CASSVETGHNQPQHF. The CDR3 coding sequence is TGCGCCAGCAGCGTAGAGACAGGGCACAATCAGCCCCAGCATTTT. This sequence joins TRBV5-1 and TRBJ1-5; the match to TRBD1 covers 7 bases. This CDR3 is 15 amino acids long. J gave up 3 bases and V 4 bases, and 7 bases lay outside the gene matches. Germline V gene sequence: CDR1 SGHRS, CDR2 YFSETQ.

CDR3 coding DNA: TGTGCCAGTCTGGGGGCAGCCCCTAACTATGGCTACACCTTC. Protein: CASLGAAPNYGYTF. This chain uses TRBV6-5 with TRBJ1-2, with D possibly TRBD1 on 6 matching bases. V lost 9 bases, J lost 0 bases, and 14 bases lay in between. Germline V gives CDR1 MNHEY, CDR2 SVGAGI. The CDR3 extends over 14 amino acids.